A selection of T cell receptor beta chains follows, all from one sample in a study of control samples from healthy donors and cancer patients. TCRdb's copy holds only in-frame clones and misses some; the assay was immunoSEQ multiplex PCR. The data contain under 80,000 clones, approximately 94% of them singletons. The sample comprised blood. These receptor sequences come from a woman aged 25 to 39 in good health. Each CDR3 is given with its conserved first and last residue. D genes are given only for firm matches.

d_gene: NA; j_gene: TRBJ2-1; v_gene: TRBV14; len: 15; CDR3nt: TGTGCCAGCAGCCAAGGCGGGGCCTGGAAGGGTGAGCAGTTCTTC; CDR3aa: CASSQGGAWKGEQFF
d_gene: TRBD1; j_gene: TRBJ1-2; v_gene: TRBV4-1; len: 17; CDR3nt: TGCGCCAGCAGCCAACCCCGGACAGGGAGTATGTGGTATGGCTACACCTTC; CDR3aa: CASSQPRTGSMWYGYTF
d_gene: NA; j_gene: TRBJ2-3; v_gene: TRBV7-3; len: 12; CDR3nt: TGTGCCAGCAGTTCCGGACGGGGGACGCAGTATTTT; CDR3aa: CASSSGRGTQYF
d_gene: NA; j_gene: TRBJ2-1; v_gene: TRBV11-3; len: 14; CDR3nt: TGTGCCAGCAGCCGGGGAGGGGGCCGCAATGAGCAGTTCTTC; CDR3aa: CASSRGGGRNEQFF
d_gene: NA; j_gene: TRBJ2-5; v_gene: TRBV12-5; len: 12; CDR3nt: TGTGCTAGTGGATCTACGGAAGAGACCCAGTACTTC; CDR3aa: CASGSTEETQYF
d_gene: NA; j_gene: TRBJ1-5; v_gene: TRBV6-1; len: 13; CDR3nt: TGTGCCAGCAGTGAACGAGAGAATCAGCCCCAGCATTTT; CDR3aa: CASSERENQPQHF
d_gene: NA; j_gene: TRBJ1-2; v_gene: TRBV2; len: 13; CDR3nt: TGTGCCAGCAGTGAGAAGGGGTACTATGGCTACACCTTC; CDR3aa: CASSEKGYYGYTF
d_gene: NA; j_gene: TRBJ2-1; v_gene: TRBV2; len: 14; CDR3nt: TGTGCCAGCGGGGGCCTTTGGGCTTACAATGAGCAGTTCTTC; CDR3aa: CASGGLWAYNEQFF
d_gene: NA; j_gene: TRBJ1-2; v_gene: TRBV28; len: 13; CDR3nt: TGTGCCAGCAGTCCCCTTAGGTCGGAGGGCTACACCTTC; CDR3aa: CASSPLRSEGYTF
d_gene: TRBD1; j_gene: TRBJ1-4; v_gene: TRBV6-6; len: 15; CDR3nt: TGTGCCAGCAGCTACACAGGGGGCACTAATGAAAAACTGTTTTTT; CDR3aa: CASSYTGGTNEKLFF
d_gene: NA; j_gene: TRBJ1-6; v_gene: TRBV6-5; len: 14; CDR3nt: TGTGCCAGCAGTCACCGGGATCGTAATTCACCCCTCCACTTT; CDR3aa: CASSHRDRNSPLHF
d_gene: NA; j_gene: TRBJ1-2; v_gene: TRBV4-1; len: 13; CDR3nt: TGCGCCAGCAGCCACAGGGTTAGCTATGGCTACACCTTC; CDR3aa: CASSHRVSYGYTF
d_gene: TRBD1; j_gene: TRBJ1-1; v_gene: TRBV2; len: 16; CDR3nt: TGTGCCAGCAGTCAAACAGGGGGCGTAGGGGGAACTGAAGCTTTCTTT; CDR3aa: CASSQTGGVGGTEAFF
d_gene: TRBD2; j_gene: TRBJ2-5; v_gene: TRBV3-1/TRBV3-2; len: 16; CDR3nt: TGTGCCAGCAGCCAAGCTGGGCGGGGGGGCGTGGAGACCCAGTACTTC; CDR3aa: CASSQAGRGGVETQYF
d_gene: TRBD1; j_gene: TRBJ2-3; v_gene: TRBV7-3; len: 15; CDR3nt: TGTGCCAGCAGCTCACGGACAGGGGGGACAGATACGCAGTATTTT; CDR3aa: CASSSRTGGTDTQYF
d_gene: NA; j_gene: TRBJ2-6; v_gene: TRBV30; len: 13; CDR3nt: TGTGCCTGGAGACTTGCTGGGGCCAACGTCCTGACTTTC; CDR3aa: CAWRLAGANVLTF
d_gene: NA; j_gene: TRBJ2-3; v_gene: TRBV11-2; len: 17; CDR3nt: TGTGCCAGCAACGCCCACGACTCCCCTCATTCCACAGATACGCAGTATTTT; CDR3aa: CASNAHDSPHSTDTQYF
d_gene: NA; j_gene: TRBJ2-1; v_gene: TRBV29-1; len: 14; CDR3nt: TGCAGCGTTTCCTTCGGGAGCCAAAGCGATGAGCAGTTCTTC; CDR3aa: CSVSFGSQSDEQFF
d_gene: TRBD1; j_gene: TRBJ1-5; v_gene: TRBV6-1; len: 16; CDR3nt: TGTGCCAGCAGTGAAACAATGACAGGGGGCCGGCAGCCCCAGCATTTT; CDR3aa: CASSETMTGGRQPQHF
d_gene: NA; j_gene: TRBJ1-1; v_gene: TRBV10-3; len: 13; CDR3nt: TGTGCCATCAGTGGACAGCCATACACTGAAGCTTTCTTT; CDR3aa: CAISGQPYTEAFF
d_gene: NA; j_gene: TRBJ2-7; v_gene: TRBV5-1; len: 15; CDR3nt: TGCGCCAGCAGCTTGTGGGTTGGGGGATCCTACGAGCAGTACTTC; CDR3aa: CASSLWVGGSYEQYF
d_gene: NA; j_gene: TRBJ1-1; v_gene: TRBV6-4; len: 13; CDR3nt: TGTGCCAGCAGGGCTAGTGGGAACACTGAAGCTTTCTTT; CDR3aa: CASRASGNTEAFF
d_gene: TRBD2; j_gene: TRBJ2-1; v_gene: TRBV11-2; len: 16; CDR3nt: TGTGCCAGCAGCTTAGGACTAGCTGGAAACTACAATGAGCAGTTCTTC; CDR3aa: CASSLGLAGNYNEQFF
d_gene: NA; j_gene: TRBJ1-2; v_gene: TRBV9; len: 13; CDR3nt: TGTGCCAGCAGCGTGGCGGGACCCAATGGCTACACCTTC; CDR3aa: CASSVAGPNGYTF
d_gene: NA; j_gene: TRBJ1-2; v_gene: TRBV30; len: 16; CDR3nt: TGTGCCTGGAGTGTACGGTTGGGGGTCCAAGGGGCTGGCTACACCTTC; CDR3aa: CAWSVRLGVQGAGYTF